Sequencing of this T cell receptor beta chain was carried out in a study of shared clonotypes between healthy human individuals. Whole-study context: Sampling drew on donors who were a couple of women and a few men aged 18 to 49.

V was clipped by 0 bases and J by 0 bases, with 4 bases between them. CDR1 is SGDLS, CDR2 YYNGEE, per germline. This CDR3 spans 14 amino acids. For every subset, genomic DNA was evenly distributed across several immunoSEQ plates. Repertoires were generated with immunoSEQ multiplex PCR, while TCRdb's copy carries only in-frame clones and drops some. The table lists approximately 500,000 clones, 90% to 97% of them singletons. The study, taken as a whole, reports: Donors were few, which limited the genetic and exposure-history diversity represented. Non-shared clonotypes displayed generation probabilities falling below those of clonotypes present in all four donors.

Remarks on this clone: Antigen specificity is unknown.

The sample taken for sequencing was naive CD4+ T cells sorted from blood. Subset here: CD45RA+ positively selected. J is TRBJ1-3 and V is TRBV9, with unresolved D. The clonotype was recovered from a woman in her 30s in good health. CDR3 coding DNA: TGTGCCAGCAGCGTAGAAGCCTCTGGAAACACCATATATTTT. This sequence encodes CASSVEASGNTIYF.